These 27 T cell receptor beta chains were sequenced from one sample in a study of shared clonotypes between healthy human individuals. Assay used: immunoSEQ multiplex PCR; TCRdb lists only in-frame clones, some missing. Of millions of clones listed, 85% to 95% are singletons. Source material: naive CD4+ T cells sorted from blood. Subset of the sample: CD45RA+ positively selected. These receptors were taken from a young man in good health.

The chain uses TRBV5-5 and TRBJ2-5; D is uncertain. V was pared by 8 bases and J by 1 base, with 15 bases between. Per the germline V gene, CDR1 is SGHKS and CDR2 is YYEKEE (reference sequence). This CDR3 comprises 14 residues. CDR3 DNA sequence: TGTGCCAGTGCTAAGGTGGGCAGCCAAGAGACCCAGTACTTC. Translated: CASAKVGSQETQYF.

This clone was counted between two and nine times. The chain employs TRBV28 and TRBJ2-7; 8 nucleotides match TRBD2. The J segment lost 0 bases and the V segment lost 5 bases, leaving 3 bases of the junction unmatched. Germline V gene lookup returns CDR1 MDHEN and CDR2 SYDVKM. The CDR3 runs 14 residues. CDR3 loop: CASSQLAASYEQYF. As DNA, the CDR3 is TGTGCCAGCAGTCAACTAGCGGCCTCCTACGAGCAGTACTTC.

The CDR3: CASSLRPGLAGGEQFF. The CDR3 region has the DNA TGTGCCAGCAGCTTAAGGCCGGGACTAGCGGGAGGGGAGCAGTTCTTC. This chain uses TRBV7-2 with TRBJ2-1; 16 bases are a match to TRBD2. The CDR3 has 16 amino acids. Germline trimming cut 2 bases from V and 10 bases from J; bases unmatched to any gene: 5. Germline loops: CDR1 SGHTA, CDR2 FQGNSA. The full variable domain, with the rest looked up from reference TRBV7-2 and TRBJ2-1, is GAGVSQSPSNKVTEKGKDVELRCDPISGHTALYWYRQSLGQGLEFLIYFQGNSAPDKSGLPSDRFSAERTGGSVSTLTIQRTQQEDSAVYLCASSLRPGLAGGEQFFGPGTRLTVL.

The V and J genes are TRBV12-5 and TRBJ1-6, with D uncertain. The CDR3 is made up of 17 amino acids. Germline loops: CDR1 LGHNT, CDR2 FRNRAP. V gave up 5 bases and J gave up 0 bases, with 14 bases separating them. The CDR3 loop is CASGVQAVSSYNSPLHF. The CDR3 nucleotides read TGTGCTAGTGGTGTCCAAGCAGTGAGCTCCTATAATTCACCCCTCCACTTT.

In its sample, this clone was seen once. The chain carries TRBV2 and TRBJ1-1; maybe TRBD1 (6 bases). This CDR3 spans 13 amino acids. Trimming took 2 bases from V and 4 from J, leaving 8 bases between them. Germline lookup yields CDR1 SNHLY and CDR2 FYNNEI. The CDR3 region is CASSETGFTEAFF. Here the CDR3 DNA reads TGTGCCAGCAGTGAAACAGGGTTCACTGAAGCTTTCTTT.

To note about this clone: A clone one base away is much larger, so this may be a read error. The chain couples TRBV2 to TRBJ1-1; D is unclear. This CDR3 has 13 residues. Germline-derived CDR1 and CDR2 are SNHLY and FYNNEI. V was clipped by 5 bases and J by 1 base, with 8 bases between them. The CDR3 protein is CASSFTENTEAFF. CDR3 coding DNA: TGTGCCAGCAGTTTTACAGAGAACACTGAAGCTTTCTTT.

Concerning this clone itself: The identical CDR3 is also encoded by other nucleotide sequences in the sample. This rearrangement joins TRBV2 to TRBJ2-5; possibly TRBD2 for D (5 bases). The germline V and J ends were trimmed by 8 bases and 2 bases, with 6 bases remaining between them. Germline V gene lookup returns CDR1 SNHLY and CDR2 FYNNEI. The CDR3 totals 11 residues. Written as DNA, the CDR3 is TGTGCCAGCCGGGAACAAGAGACCCAGTACTTC. It is translated as CASREQETQYF.

CDR3 coding DNA: TGTGCCAGCACCACAACAGGGATGAAATCCTACGAGCAGTACTTC. Protein: CASTTTGMKSYEQYF. The chain couples TRBV6-1 to TRBJ2-7; tentative D call: TRBD1 (6 bases). The CDR3 is 15 amino acids. Trimming pared 7 bases from V and 1 base from J, leaving 17 bases between. The germline V gene encodes CDR1 MNHNS and CDR2 SASEGT.

V and J are TRBV6-1 and TRBJ2-1, with unresolved D. CDR1 MNHNS and CDR2 SASEGT come from the germline V gene. The CDR3 is made up of 13 amino acids. The ends were cut back, 6 bases at V and 0 bases at J, with 6 bases in the middle. The CDR3 loop reads CASRVSSYNEQFF. CDR3 DNA sequence: TGTGCCAGCAGAGTGAGCTCCTACAATGAGCAGTTCTTC.

The rearrangement links TRBV21-1 to TRBJ2-3; no DNA check was done on the table's D call, TRBD2. TRBV21-1 is tagged as a pseudogene. The CDR3 spans 13 residues. CDR3 bases: TGTGCCAGCAGCCTCAAGCCCACAGATACGCAGTATTTT. Translation gives CASSLKPTDTQYF.

The V call is TRBV7-9, the J call TRBJ2-2; 10 bases line up with TRBD1. Germline loops: CDR1 SEHNR, CDR2 FQNEAQ (reference sequence). This CDR3 has 15 amino acids. The trim removed 5 bases at V and 6 bases at J, leaving 6 bases unmatched. The CDR3 reads CASSRGTGAPGELFF. The CDR3 coding sequence is TGTGCCAGCAGCCGCGGGACAGGGGCTCCCGGGGAGCTGTTTTTT.

The J gene is TRBJ1-1, the V gene TRBV10-3; D remains ambiguous. The CDR3 totals 15 residues. Germline CDR1 reads ENHRY; CDR2 reads SYGVKD. Trimming shortened V by 0 bases and J by 0 bases, and 8 bases separated the two germline ends. The CDR3, as DNA: TGTGCCATCAGTGAGTCGTGGTCCATGAACACTGAAGCTTTCTTT. Amino acid sequence: CAISESWSMNTEAFF.

The V and J genes are TRBV25-1 and TRBJ2-1; TRBD2 might be the D (5 bases). Trimming shortened V by 4 bases and J by 5 bases, and 12 bases separated the two germline ends. Per the germline V gene, CDR1 is MGHDK and CDR2 is SYGVNS. This CDR3 is 14 amino acids long. Here the CDR3 DNA reads TGTGCCAGCAGTGTGAGCGGCGCCCACAATGAGCAGTTCTTC. Protein sequence: CASSVSGAHNEQFF.

The chain employs TRBV4-1 and TRBJ2-5; no clear D. Per germline, CDR1 MGHRA and CDR2 YSYEKL. The ends were cut back, 5 bases at V and 4 bases at J, with 17 bases in the middle. This CDR3 has 15 residues. CDR3 residues: CASSLGPAAGETQYF. The CDR3 DNA is TGCGCCAGCAGCTTAGGGCCGGCAGCAGGAGAGACCCAGTACTTC.

As to this clone: The sample contains more than one DNA sequence encoding this CDR3. The CDR3 nucleotides are TGCGCCAGCAGCTTCGGCGCCGCCACAGATACGCAGTATTTT. Amino acids: CASSFGAATDTQYF. The chain couples TRBV5-1 to TRBJ2-3; D is undetermined. Germline V gene sequence: CDR1 SGHRS, CDR2 YFSETQ. V lost 2 bases and J lost 2, with 9 bases in between. The CDR3 loop spans 14 amino acids.

The chain joins TRBV19 to TRBJ1-6; possibly TRBD1 for D (5 bases). Germline V CDR1 and CDR2: LNHDA, SQIVND (reference sequence). The ends were cut back, 5 bases at V and 7 bases at J, with 12 bases in the middle. This CDR3 is 14 amino acids long. CDR3 DNA: TGTGCCAGTAGTTTAGGGACGGTGAATTCACCCCTCCACTTT. Protein sequence: CASSLGTVNSPLHF.

The CDR3 loop reads CASSVLGTGGSPLHF. The DNA for the CDR3 is TGTGCCAGCAGCGTCCTCGGGACAGGGGGATCACCCCTCCACTTT. This sequence joins TRBV9 and TRBJ1-6; 11 nucleotides line up with TRBD1. The V gene's germline CDR1 is SGDLS and CDR2 YYNGEE. Unmatched junction bases numbered 5, after V lost 2 bases and J lost 10 bases. CDR3 size: 15 residues.

Turning to this clone: The same CDR3 can be traced to other DNA sequences in this sample. The rearrangement links TRBV5-4 to TRBJ2-3; a weak D match, TRBD2 (5 bases). This CDR3 is 13 amino acids long. Germline loops: CDR1 SGHNT, CDR2 YYREEE (reference sequence). V lost 4 bases, J lost 3 bases, and 9 bases lay in between. CDR3 sequence: CASSPTGTDTQYF. The CDR3 nucleotides are TGTGCCAGCAGCCCCACGGGGACAGATACGCAGTATTTT.

This chain links TRBV5-1 with TRBJ2-5; D possibly uses TRBD1 or TRBD2 (5 bases each). The CDR3 loop spans 15 amino acids. Trimming took off 0 bases at V and 5 bases at J, with 14 bases between the two ends. CDR1 and CDR2 (germline): SGHRS, YFSETQ. CDR3: CASSLGGPRRETQYF. The DNA of the CDR3 is TGCGCCAGCAGCTTGGGGGGACCCCGGCGGGAGACCCAGTACTTC. The entire variable domain, with the rest obtained from reference TRBV5-1 and TRBJ2-5, is as follows: KAGVTQTPRYLIKTRGQQVTLSCSPISGHRSVSWYQQTPGQGLQFLFEYFSETQRNKGNFPGRFSGRQFSNSRSEMNVSTLELGDSALYLCASSLGGPRRETQYFGPGTRLLVL.

The chain combines TRBV5-4 with TRBJ2-2; D not certain. CDR3 length: 15 amino acids. Per the germline V gene, CDR1 is SGHNT and CDR2 is YYREEE (reference sequence). V lost 0 bases and J lost 1, with 7 bases in between. The CDR3 DNA reads as TGTGCCAGCAGCTTGGCTTCAGGGAACACCGGGGAGCTGTTTTTT. Its translation is CASSLASGNTGELFF.

This chain connects TRBV5-1 to TRBJ2-7; D tentatively fits TRBD1 or TRBD2 (5 bases each). CDR1 and CDR2 (germline): SGHRS, YFSETQ. CDR3 length equals 15 residues. Between the trimmed V and J ends, which lost 4 bases and 3 bases, there was a span of 17 bases. CDR3 nucleotides: TGCGCCAGCAGCCCGGGACCCTCAAGGGGCTACGAGCAGTACTTC. It encodes CASSPGPSRGYEQYF.

V and J are TRBV7-8 and TRBJ1-1; 9 bases fit TRBD1. Germline values: CDR1 SGHVS, CDR2 FQNEAQ. V gave up 1 base and J gave up 5 bases; unmatched junction bases: 14. The CDR3 runs to 18 residues. The CDR3 DNA reads TGTGCCAGCAGCTTAGTGGGGCTTTTGACAGGGGGGCGTACTGAAGCTTTCTTT. Its protein product is CASSLVGLLTGGRTEAFF.

The chain employs TRBV19 and TRBJ1-2; D not certain. The CDR3 has 11 residues. V was trimmed by 5 bases and J by 5 bases, leaving 6 bases between them. The V gene's germline CDR1 is LNHDA and CDR2 SQIVND (reference sequence). The DNA of the CDR3 is TGTGCCAGTAGTGCGGGGTATGGCTACACCTTC. Its translation: CASSAGYGYTF.

This rearrangement joins TRBV2 to TRBJ1-5, with 10 positions matching TRBD1. V dropped 10 bases and J dropped 3; count of bases not matched to a gene: 6. The CDR3 has 14 residues. Per the germline V gene, CDR1 is SNHLY and CDR2 is FYNNEI. CDR3 DNA sequence: TGTGCCACCTCGGACAGGGGGGCCAATCAGCCCCAGCATTTT. This translates into CATSDRGANQPQHF.

The gene calls are TRBV10-3 and TRBJ2-1, with D maybe TRBD2 (6 bases). Trimming pared 0 bases from V and 2 bases from J, leaving 11 bases between. Germline values: CDR1 ENHRY, CDR2 SYGVKD. This CDR3 comprises 16 residues. The CDR3 sequence: CAISESGLKTYNEQFF. The CDR3 region has the DNA TGTGCCATCAGTGAGTCGGGACTCAAGACCTACAATGAGCAGTTCTTC.

The chain joins TRBV18 to TRBJ2-3; TRBD2 is a possible D gene (5 bases). V dropped 1 base and J dropped 5 bases, with 7 bases sitting between them. The CDR3 is 13 amino acids. Germline CDR1 and CDR2: KGHSH and LQKENI. The CDR3 loop reads CASSPLGVDTQYF. The CDR3 DNA follows: TGTGCCAGCTCACCACTGGGAGTAGATACGCAGTATTTT.

The genes are TRBV6-5 and TRBJ2-7; 8 bases align to TRBD1. CDR3 length: 15 residues. V trimming: 5 bases; J trimming: 6 bases; junction bases outside the gene matches: 12. CDR1 and CDR2 from the germline V gene are MNHEY and SVGAGI. CDR3 residues: CASSLGQGWVSEQYF. DNA for the CDR3: TGTGCCAGCAGTCTTGGACAGGGTTGGGTCTCCGAGCAGTACTTC.